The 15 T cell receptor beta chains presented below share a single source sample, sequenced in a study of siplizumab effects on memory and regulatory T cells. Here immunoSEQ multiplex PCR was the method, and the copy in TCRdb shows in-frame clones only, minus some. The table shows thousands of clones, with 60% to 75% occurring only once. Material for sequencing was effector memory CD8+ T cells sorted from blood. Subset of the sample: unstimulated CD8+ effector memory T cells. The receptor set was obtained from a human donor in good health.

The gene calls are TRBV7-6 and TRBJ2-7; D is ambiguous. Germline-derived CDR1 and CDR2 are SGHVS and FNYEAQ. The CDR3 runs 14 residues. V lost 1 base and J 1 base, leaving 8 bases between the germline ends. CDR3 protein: CASSLDLYSYEQYF. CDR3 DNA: TGTGCCAGCAGCTTAGATCTCTATTCCTACGAGCAGTACTTC.

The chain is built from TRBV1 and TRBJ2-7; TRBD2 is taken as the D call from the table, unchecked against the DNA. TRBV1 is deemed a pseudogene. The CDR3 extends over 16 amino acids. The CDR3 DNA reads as TGCACCAGCAGCTCCTGGACTAGCGGGAGATCCTACGAGCAGTACTTC. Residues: CTSSSWTSGRSYEQYF.

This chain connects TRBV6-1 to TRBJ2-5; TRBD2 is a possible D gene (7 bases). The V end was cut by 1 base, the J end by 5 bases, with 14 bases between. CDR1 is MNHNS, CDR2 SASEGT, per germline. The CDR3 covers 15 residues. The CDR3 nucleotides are TGTGCCAGCAGTGAAGTTACGGGGGGCGGGGAGACCCAGTACTTC. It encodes CASSEVTGGGETQYF.

The CDR3 DNA reads TGTGCCAGCAGTGAAGTAGGGCAATATGGCTACACCTTC. This translates into CASSEVGQYGYTF. The chain is built from TRBV6-1 and TRBJ1-2; no clear D gene. The V and J ends lost 1 base and 5 bases respectively, with 8 bases between them. The CDR3 has 13 residues. Germline CDR1 MNHNS, CDR2 SASEGT.

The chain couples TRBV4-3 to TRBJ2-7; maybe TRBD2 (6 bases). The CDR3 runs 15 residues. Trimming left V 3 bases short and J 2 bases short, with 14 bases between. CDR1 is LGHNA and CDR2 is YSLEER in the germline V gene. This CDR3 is CASSHSSDQAYEQYF. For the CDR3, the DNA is TGCGCCAGCAGCCATTCTAGCGACCAAGCCTACGAGCAGTACTTC.

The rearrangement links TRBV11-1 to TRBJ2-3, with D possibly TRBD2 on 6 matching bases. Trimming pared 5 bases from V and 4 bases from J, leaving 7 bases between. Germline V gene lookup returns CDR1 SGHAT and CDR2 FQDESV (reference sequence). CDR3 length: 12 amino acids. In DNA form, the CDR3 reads TGTGCCAGCAGCCCGGGGGCAGATACGCAGTATTTT. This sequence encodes CASSPGADTQYF.

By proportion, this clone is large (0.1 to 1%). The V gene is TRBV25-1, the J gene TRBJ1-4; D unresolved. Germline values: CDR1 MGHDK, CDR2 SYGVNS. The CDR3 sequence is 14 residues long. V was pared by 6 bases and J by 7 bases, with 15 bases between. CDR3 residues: CASSSSIMVEKLFF. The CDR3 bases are TGTGCCAGCAGCTCATCTATAATGGTTGAAAAACTGTTTTTT.

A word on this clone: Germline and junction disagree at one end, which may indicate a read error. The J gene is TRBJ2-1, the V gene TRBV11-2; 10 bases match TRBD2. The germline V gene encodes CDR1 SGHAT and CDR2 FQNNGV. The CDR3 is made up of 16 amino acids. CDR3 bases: TGTGCCAGCAGCCCGGGACTAGCGACCACTTACAGTGAGCAGTTCTTC. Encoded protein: CASSPGLATTYSEQFF.

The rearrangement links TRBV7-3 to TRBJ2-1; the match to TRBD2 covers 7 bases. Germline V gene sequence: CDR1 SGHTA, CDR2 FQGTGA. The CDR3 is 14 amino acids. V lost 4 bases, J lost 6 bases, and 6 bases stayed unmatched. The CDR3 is CASSSSGASNEQFF. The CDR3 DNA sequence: TGTGCCAGCAGCTCCAGCGGGGCCTCCAATGAGCAGTTCTTC.

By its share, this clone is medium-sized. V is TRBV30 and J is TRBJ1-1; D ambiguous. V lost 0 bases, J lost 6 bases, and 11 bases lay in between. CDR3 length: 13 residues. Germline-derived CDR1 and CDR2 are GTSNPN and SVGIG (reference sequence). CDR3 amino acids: CAWSVSWQPEAFF. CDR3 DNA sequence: TGTGCCTGGAGTGTATCGTGGCAGCCTGAAGCTTTCTTT.

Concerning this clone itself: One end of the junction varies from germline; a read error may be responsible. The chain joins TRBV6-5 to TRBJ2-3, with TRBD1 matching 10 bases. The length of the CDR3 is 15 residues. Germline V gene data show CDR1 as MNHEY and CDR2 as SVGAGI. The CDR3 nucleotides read TGTGCCAGCAGTTCCGGACAGGGGGGCACGGATACGCAGTATTTT. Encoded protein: CASSSGQGGTDTQYF.

Written as DNA, the CDR3 is TGTGCCAGCAGTGAAGAACCAGTTCGTAACGTCGACTATGGCTACACCTTC. It encodes CASSEEPVRNVDYGYTF. This rearrangement joins TRBV7-9 to TRBJ1-2, with no clear D. The V gene's germline CDR1 is SEHNR and CDR2 FQNEAQ (reference sequence). The ends were cut back, 6 bases at V and 3 bases at J, with 23 bases in the middle. CDR3 size: 17 residues.

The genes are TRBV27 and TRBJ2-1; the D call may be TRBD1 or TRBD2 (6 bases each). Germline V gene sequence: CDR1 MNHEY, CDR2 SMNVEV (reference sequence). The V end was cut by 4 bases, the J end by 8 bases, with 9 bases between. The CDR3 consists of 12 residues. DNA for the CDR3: TGTGCCAGCAGTTCGAGGGGGGATGAGCAGTTCTTC. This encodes CASSSRGDEQFF.

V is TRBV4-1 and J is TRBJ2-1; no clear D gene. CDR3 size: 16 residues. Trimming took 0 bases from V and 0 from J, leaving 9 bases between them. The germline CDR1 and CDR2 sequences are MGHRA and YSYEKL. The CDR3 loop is CASSQEQLSSYNEQFF. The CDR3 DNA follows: TGCGCCAGCAGCCAAGAACAGCTGAGCTCCTACAATGAGCAGTTCTTC.

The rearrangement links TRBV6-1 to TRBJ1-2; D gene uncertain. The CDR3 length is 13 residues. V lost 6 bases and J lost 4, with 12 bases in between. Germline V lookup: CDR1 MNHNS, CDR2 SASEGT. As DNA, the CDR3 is TGTGCCAGCAGGATGGACCGTAGCTATGGCTACACCTTC. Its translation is CASRMDRSYGYTF.